Described below is a single T cell receptor (beta chain) sequence and its context. In the authors' methods: For nucleated cells, counts were estimated from reference gene primer amplification. Clones were sequenced by immunoSEQ multiplex PCR, and TCRdb holds only the in-frame ones, with some missing. V and J calls and clone size are those listed in that table; D and trimming were worked out from the DNA. This sample has more than 130,000 clones, with approximately 87% found just once. This CDR3 region has 14 residues. Germline CDR1 KGHSH, CDR2 LQKENI. The germline V and J ends were trimmed by 1 base and 5 bases, with 11 bases remaining between them. The data were taken from a study of blood T cell repertoires in COVID-19. Whole-study context: There were acute and convalescent COVID-19 samples, and they came from the United States, Italy and Spain. In each case, the material was cDNA or gDNA derived from T cells, B-cell-depleted T cells, or PBMCs.

The receptor was derived from a woman in her forties with acute or convalescent COVID-19. Sequences were obtained from peripheral blood. The chain combines TRBV18 with TRBJ1-1, with D unclear. The CDR3: CASSPQRVATEAFF. In DNA, the CDR3 is TGTGCCAGCTCACCACAGAGGGTTGCGACTGAAGCTTTCTTT.